This passage covers 6 T cell receptor beta chains from one sample sequenced in a study of OX40 agonist ivuxolimab in advanced cancers. Libraries were prepared by immunoSEQ multiplex PCR; TCRdb keeps only in-frame clonotypes and omits some of them. Of some 55,000 clones detected, roughly 80% appear once; the ten largest clones hold about 12%. Material: CD4+ or CD8+ T cells sorted from blood, obtained in a trial of the OX40 agonist ivuxolimab. The receptors shown here come from an adult with an advanced solid tumor such as melanoma, head and neck, liver or kidney cancer.

This sequence joins TRBV5-5 and TRBJ2-5; 10 positions agree with TRBD2. CDR1 is SGHKS and CDR2 is YYEKEE in the germline V gene (reference sequence). V was clipped by 5 bases and J by 2 bases; unmatched bases: 0. The CDR3 consists of 13 residues. The CDR3 sequence: CASRLAGQETQYF. CDR3 nucleotides: TGTGCCAGCAGACTAGCGGGACAAGAGACCCAGTACTTC.

This chain joins TRBV5-4 and TRBJ2-7, with 9 bases aligning to TRBD2. The CDR3 consists of 15 residues. Looked up from germline, CDR1 is SGHNT and CDR2 is YYREEE (reference sequence). The junction had 9 bases not matched to a gene; V was cut back by 4 bases and J by 4 bases. The CDR3 DNA follows: TGTGCCAGCAGCGCGCATAGCGGGAGCCTGTACGAGCAGTACTTC. Translating it yields CASSAHSGSLYEQYF.

V is TRBV9 and J is TRBJ2-7; D gene ambiguous. The CDR3 is made up of 14 amino acids. From germline, CDR1 is SGDLS and CDR2 YYNGEE. V lost 4 bases to trimming and J lost 0 bases, with 11 bases between them. For the CDR3, the DNA is TGTGCCAGCAGCCCTAGGGTTAGCTCCTACGAGCAGTACTTC. Amino acid sequence: CASSPRVSSYEQYF.

V and J are TRBV7-9 and TRBJ1-4, with TRBD1 matching over 7 bases. V lost 6 bases, J lost 7 bases, and 8 bases stayed unmatched. CDR1 is SEHNR and CDR2 is FQNEAQ in the germline V gene (reference sequence). The length of the CDR3 is 14 residues. The CDR3 here is CASSGGTEAEKLFF. The CDR3 region has the DNA TGTGCCAGCAGTGGCGGGACAGAGGCTGAAAAACTGTTTTTT.

The chain joins TRBV7-9 to TRBJ2-5; possibly TRBD1 for D (7 bases). Germline CDR1 SEHNR, CDR2 FQNEAQ (reference sequence). The V and J ends lost 5 bases and 4 bases respectively, with 17 bases between them. CDR3 length: 15 amino acids. CDR3 sequence: CASSPGTVEGETQYF. The DNA of the CDR3 is TGTGCCAGCAGCCCCGGGACAGTGGAGGGAGAGACCCAGTACTTC.

This clone was detected a few times. The chain recombines TRBV30 with TRBJ2-1; D is perhaps TRBD1 (7 bases). Trimming shortened V by 4 bases and J by 2 bases, and 12 bases separated the two germline ends. Germline CDR1 is GTSNPN and CDR2 is SVGIG (reference sequence). The length of the CDR3 is 14 residues. This chain's CDR3 is CAWTAGQPYNEQFF. DNA for the CDR3: TGTGCCTGGACGGCGGGACAGCCCTACAATGAGCAGTTCTTC.